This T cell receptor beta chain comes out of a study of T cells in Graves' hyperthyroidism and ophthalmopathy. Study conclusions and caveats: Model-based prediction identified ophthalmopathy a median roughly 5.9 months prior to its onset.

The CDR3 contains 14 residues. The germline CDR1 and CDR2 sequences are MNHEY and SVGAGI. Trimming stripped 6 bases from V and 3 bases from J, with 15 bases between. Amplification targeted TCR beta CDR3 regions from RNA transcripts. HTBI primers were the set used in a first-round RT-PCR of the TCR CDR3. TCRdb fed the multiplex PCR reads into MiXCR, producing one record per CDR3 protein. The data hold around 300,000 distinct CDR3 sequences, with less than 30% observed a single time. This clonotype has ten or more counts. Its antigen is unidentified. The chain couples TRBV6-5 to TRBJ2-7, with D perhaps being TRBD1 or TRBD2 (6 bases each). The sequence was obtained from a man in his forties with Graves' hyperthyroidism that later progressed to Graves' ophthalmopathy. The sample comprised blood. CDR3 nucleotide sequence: TGTGCCAGCAGGCAGGGGAGGAATAACTACGAGCAGTACTTC. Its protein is CASRQGRNNYEQYF.